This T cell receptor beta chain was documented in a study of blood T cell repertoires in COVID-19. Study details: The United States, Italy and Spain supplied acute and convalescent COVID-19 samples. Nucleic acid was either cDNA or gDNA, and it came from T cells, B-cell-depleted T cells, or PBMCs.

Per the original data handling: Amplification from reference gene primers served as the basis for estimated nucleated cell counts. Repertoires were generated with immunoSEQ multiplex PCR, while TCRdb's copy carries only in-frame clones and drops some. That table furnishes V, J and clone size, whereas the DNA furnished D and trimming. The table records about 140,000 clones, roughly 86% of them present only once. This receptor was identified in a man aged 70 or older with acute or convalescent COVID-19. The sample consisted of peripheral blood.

The CDR3 DNA is TGTGCCAGCAGTTTGGGGGGTCCCGGGAAAAACATTCAGTACTTC. It encodes CASSLGGPGKNIQYF. The gene calls are TRBV6-2 or TRBV6-3 and TRBJ2-4; the D gene is possibly TRBD2 (6 bases). Germline-derived CDR1 and CDR2 are MNHEY and SVGEGT. The CDR3 contains 15 residues. V was shortened by 4 bases and J by 4 bases, with 14 bases between the two germline ends.